This T cell receptor (beta chain) originates from a study of cytomegalovirus exposure and HLA in healthy donors. Study-level points and caveats: There were 150 to 200 TCR beta chains listed as cytomegalovirus-associated.

The CDR3 runs to 14 residues. V gave up 0 bases and J gave up 8 bases, with 11 bases separating them. Germline V CDR1 and CDR2: MNHEY, SVGAGI. Samples came from healthy bone marrow donors. On this clone: Its antigen remains unidentified.

With 60 Vbeta and 13 Jbeta primers, the PCR was carried out. Repertoires were generated with immunoSEQ multiplex PCR, while TCRdb's copy carries only in-frame clones and drops some. The table records 150,000 to 200,000 clones, around 80% of them present only once. Sequenced input: PBMCs. The clonotype comes from a woman aged 45-65 years in good health and CMV-seronegative. The chain uses TRBV6-5 and TRBJ2-4, with D perhaps matching TRBD1 (6 bases). The CDR3: CASSYSTGTDIQYF. CDR3 in DNA: TGTGCCAGCAGTTACTCTACAGGGACGGACATTCAGTACTTC.